Following are 9 T cell receptor beta chains from one sample sequenced in a study of T cells expressing NK-cell markers. Reprocessing the 5' RACE reads, TCRdb reports a single entry for every CDR3 protein and omits DNA. The sample's table shows 440,000 or so distinct CDR3 sequences. The specimen sequenced was blood T cells: a sorted CD56 or NKG2C T cell subset, CD4+ or CD8+ T cells, or bulk PBMC T cells (not recorded which). The receptor set was obtained from a woman between 18 and 70 years old in good health.

The rearrangement uses TRBV6-2 or TRBV6-3 and TRBJ1-1. CDR1 is MNHEY, CDR2 SVGEGT, per germline. CDR3 length equals 13 residues. CDR3 residues: CASSSLTATEAFF.

The chain recombines TRBV4-3 with TRBJ2-5; the D gene TCRdb calls, TRBD1, cannot be checked with no DNA. Germline V lookup: CDR1 LGHNA, CDR2 YSLEER. The CDR3 has 14 residues. Here the CDR3 reads CASSQEIRGETQYF.

The chain is built from TRBV29-1 and TRBJ1-6; TCRdb's D call of TRBD1 is untestable without DNA. This CDR3 is 14 amino acids long. CDR1 and CDR2 from the germline V gene are SQVTM and ANQGSEA. This CDR3 is CSVRDRVYNSPLHF.

This chain uses TRBV6-1 with TRBJ1-5; the TCRdb D gene call, TRBD1, has no DNA to confirm it. From germline, CDR1 is MNHNS and CDR2 SASEGT. CDR3 length: 15 amino acids. CDR3 protein: CASSEARGLSQPQHF.

The J gene is TRBJ1-2, the V gene TRBV9; TCRdb names TRBD1, which stays unverified in the absence of DNA. Germline CDR1 reads SGDLS; CDR2 reads YYNGEE. This CDR3 is built from 16 residues. The CDR3 here is CASSADPAGEVYGYTF. Drawing the rest from reference TRBV9 and TRBJ1-2, the complete variable domain is DSGVTQTPKHLITATGQRVTLRCSPRSGDLSVYWYQQSLDQGLQFLIQYYNGEERAKGNILERFSAQQFPDLHSELNLSSLELGDSALYFCASSADPAGEVYGYTFGSGTRLTVV.

The genes are TRBV20-1 and TRBJ2-7; TCRdb's assignment of TRBD1 cannot be checked, as there is no DNA. The CDR3 covers 11 residues. CDR1 and CDR2 from the germline V gene are DFQATT and SNEGSKA (reference sequence). CDR3 in amino acids: CSARSPGGLYF.

This chain joins TRBV20-1 and TRBJ1-2; absent DNA, TCRdb's TRBD1 call cannot be checked. Germline V gene sequence: CDR1 DFQATT, CDR2 SNEGSKA (reference sequence). The CDR3 has 12 residues. CDR3 region: CSTARGDYGYTF.

V gene TRBV4-2 combines with J gene TRBJ2-3. Germline V CDR1 and CDR2: LGHNA, YNFKEQ. The CDR3 length is 14 residues. The CDR3 here is CASSQDQETDTQYF.

This chain links TRBV3-1 with TRBJ1-2; lacking DNA, the TRBD1 call made by TCRdb goes unchecked. The CDR3 sequence is 15 residues long. CDR1 is LGHDT and CDR2 is YNNKEL in the germline V gene (reference sequence). CDR3 region: CASSPRDRNLYGYTF.